A single sample is the source of the 20 T cell receptor beta chains below, sequenced in a study of long-term antiretroviral therapy in people with HIV. The authors ran the immunoSEQ assay, v3.0, at survey level. The method was immunoSEQ multiplex PCR; TCRdb's version includes in-frame clones alone and lacks a portion of them. The table records approximately 32,000 clones, about 83% of them present only once. The starting material was unsorted PBMCs, obtained 0.4 years before starting antiretroviral therapy. The receptors were sampled from a man between 18 and 35 years old with HIV.

This clone appeared once. The chain employs TRBV5-1 and TRBJ2-5; D gene unclear. The V gene's germline CDR1 is SGHRS and CDR2 YFSETQ. The CDR3 has 11 amino acids. V was shortened by 0 bases and J by 3 bases, with 0 bases between the two germline ends. CDR3 in amino acids: CASSLEETQYF. CDR3 bases: TGCGCCAGCAGCTTGGAAGAGACCCAGTACTTC.

The rearrangement uses TRBV7-8 and TRBJ2-3; 9 bases match TRBD2. The CDR3 length is 18 residues. The germline gives CDR1 SGHVS, CDR2 FQNEAQ. J lost 4 bases, V lost 3 bases, and 14 bases had no gene match. This chain's CDR3 is CASSLRSPSGMGADTQYF. Here the CDR3 DNA reads TGTGCCAGCAGCTTGAGATCGCCTAGCGGGATGGGCGCAGATACGCAGTATTTT. The variable domain in full, with the rest retrieved from reference TRBV7-8 and TRBJ2-3, is GAGVSQSPRYKVAKRGQDVALRCDPISGHVSLFWYQQALGQGPEFLTYFQNEAQLDKSGLPSDRFFAERPEGSVSTLKIQRTQQEDSAVYLCASSLRSPSGMGADTQYFGPGTRLTVL.

This chain connects TRBV27 to TRBJ1-2; TRBD1 agrees at 7 bases. Germline V gives CDR1 MNHEY, CDR2 SMNVEV (reference sequence). The V gene end was trimmed by 1 base and the J gene end by 3 bases; junction bases not matched to a gene: 11. There are 17 residues in the CDR3. CDR3 sequence: CASSLYGGSQGDYGYTF. The CDR3 DNA reads TGTGCCAGCAGTTTATACGGCGGGTCGCAGGGGGACTATGGCTACACCTTC.

This clone appeared a few times. The CDR3 here is CASKTSSGNTIYF. The CDR3 region has the DNA TGTGCCAGTAAGACAAGCTCTGGAAACACCATATATTTT. The chain employs TRBV19 and TRBJ1-3, with D hard to call. CDR3 length equals 13 residues. The V end lost 7 bases, the J end lost 0 bases, and 7 bases lay between the germline ends. Germline loops: CDR1 LNHDA, CDR2 SQIVND (reference sequence).

This clone came up once. This chain links TRBV7-9 with TRBJ2-3, with D perhaps TRBD2 (6 bases). Trimming left V 4 bases short and J 1 base short, with 12 bases between. The CDR3 sequence is 15 residues long. The V gene's germline CDR1 is SEHNR and CDR2 FQNEAQ (reference sequence). CDR3 region: CASSSALARTDTQYF. The CDR3 nucleotides are TGTGCCAGCAGCTCCGCCCTAGCGCGCACAGATACGCAGTATTTT.

The rearrangement joins TRBV5-1 to TRBJ2-5; 13 bases align to TRBD2. CDR1 and CDR2 from the germline V gene are SGHRS and YFSETQ. This CDR3 is built from 17 residues. V lost 2 bases to trimming and J lost 1 base; unmatched junction nucleotides: 5. CDR3 amino acids: CASSFGLAGALQETQYF. DNA of the CDR3: TGCGCCAGCAGCTTTGGACTAGCGGGGGCCCTCCAAGAGACCCAGTACTTC.

This chain uses TRBV9 with TRBJ1-1, with D possibly being TRBD1 (6 bases). From germline, CDR1 is SGDLS and CDR2 YYNGEE. V was pared by 3 bases and J by 1 base, with 10 bases between. The CDR3 totals 14 residues. The CDR3 sequence: CASSETQGNTEAFF. The CDR3 bases are TGTGCCAGCAGCGAAACACAGGGGAACACTGAAGCTTTCTTT.

The V gene is TRBV6-6, the J gene TRBJ1-3; D gene ambiguous. CDR1 is MNHNY and CDR2 is SVGAGI in the germline V gene (reference sequence). Trimming removed 8 bases from V and 7 bases from J, with 9 bases in between. This CDR3 contains 11 residues. CDR3: CASAPGNTIYF. CDR3 bases: TGTGCCAGCGCCCCCGGGAACACCATATATTTT.

This chain joins TRBV6-1 and TRBJ2-6; no definite D call. The length of the CDR3 is 17 residues. V shed 4 bases and J shed 0 bases, with 13 bases lying between them. Per germline, CDR1 MNHNS and CDR2 SASEGT. The CDR3 region is CASSARSPRSGANVLTF. In nucleotides, the CDR3 is TGTGCCAGCAGTGCTCGATCTCCGCGCTCTGGGGCCAACGTCCTGACTTTC.

J is TRBJ2-1 and V is TRBV5-1; 9 positions match TRBD2. The V segment lost 4 bases and the J segment 9 bases; nucleotides outside the gene matches: 5. The CDR3 has 13 amino acids. Germline V gives CDR1 SGHRS, CDR2 YFSETQ. CDR3 coding DNA: TGCGCCAGCAGCGGGCCAGCGGGGGGTGAGCAGTTCTTC. The encoded protein is CASSGPAGGEQFF. Combining the CDR3 with reference TRBV5-1 and TRBJ2-1 gives the whole variable domain KAGVTQTPRYLIKTRGQQVTLSCSPISGHRSVSWYQQTPGQGLQFLFEYFSETQRNKGNFPGRFSGRQFSNSRSEMNVSTLELGDSALYLCASSGPAGGEQFFGPGTRLTVL.

The chain recombines TRBV28 with TRBJ1-4; TRBD1 might be the D (5 bases). The CDR3 is 14 amino acids. Germline-derived CDR1 and CDR2 are MDHEN and SYDVKM. The ends were cut back, 2 bases at V and 3 bases at J, with 7 bases in the middle. CDR3 sequence reads: CASSLAGPNEKLFF. The CDR3 DNA is TGTGCCAGCAGTTTAGCAGGGCCTAATGAAAAACTGTTTTTT.

V gene TRBV4-3 combines with J gene TRBJ2-1; D perhaps matches TRBD2 (5 bases). With 0 bases removed from V and 4 bases from J, the gap between germline ends came to 13 bases. Germline assignment: CDR1 LGHNA and CDR2 YSLEER. This CDR3 has 16 amino acids. The CDR3 is CASSQDFGGPYNEQFF. The CDR3, as DNA: TGCGCCAGCAGCCAAGATTTTGGCGGGCCGTACAATGAGCAGTTCTTC.

The gene calls are TRBV7-9 and TRBJ2-3; no firm D call. The CDR3 is 15 residues long. Trimming took off 5 bases at V and 0 bases at J, with 12 bases between the two ends. CDR1 is SEHNR, CDR2 FQNEAQ, per germline (reference sequence). CDR3 sequence reads: CASSADTFSTDTQYF. In DNA, the CDR3 is TGTGCCAGCAGCGCAGACACCTTTAGCACAGATACGCAGTATTTT.

A few counts support this clone. V usage is TRBV5-1 and J usage is TRBJ2-3, with 9 bases lining up with TRBD2. Germline CDR1 is SGHRS and CDR2 is YFSETQ. CDR3 size: 16 residues. The V gene end was trimmed by 4 bases and the J gene end by 4 bases; junction bases not matched to a gene: 10. The CDR3 region has the DNA TGCGCCAGCAGCACCCAGAGGACTAGCGTCGCAGATACGCAGTATTTT. Its protein is CASSTQRTSVADTQYF.

This clone was detected a few times. The V call is TRBV6-5, the J call TRBJ2-2; D unclear. V was shortened by 2 bases and J by 5 bases, with 12 bases between the two germline ends. This CDR3 contains 15 residues. The germline gives CDR1 MNHEY, CDR2 SVGAGI. The CDR3 here is CASSYDTTVTGELFF. CDR3 sequence (DNA): TGTGCCAGCAGTTACGACACGACGGTGACCGGGGAGCTGTTTTTT.

This chain joins TRBV5-4 and TRBJ1-2, with TRBD1 matching over 7 bases. The CDR3 spans 14 residues. Germline CDR1 and CDR2: SGHNT and YYREEE (reference sequence). With 4 bases clipped from V and 1 base from J, the junction kept 4 bases outside the gene matches. The CDR3 is CASSTRQGNYGYTF. CDR3 DNA sequence: TGTGCCAGCAGCACCAGACAGGGTAACTATGGCTACACCTTC.

J is TRBJ2-1 and V is TRBV6-4; the D is unclear. CDR1 MRHNA and CDR2 SNTAGT come from the germline V gene. Trimming removed 2 bases from V and 0 bases from J, with 8 bases in between. The CDR3 length is 15 residues. In nucleotides, the CDR3 is TGTGCCAGCAGTGACGCAGACAACTCCTACAATGAGCAGTTCTTC. Amino acid sequence: CASSDADNSYNEQFF.

The chain carries TRBV4-1 and TRBJ1-4; D call uncertain. The CDR3 contains 14 residues. Germline assignment: CDR1 MGHRA and CDR2 YSYEKL. V was cut by 4 bases and J by 1 base, with 7 bases left in between. The CDR3 nucleotides read TGCGCCAGCAGCCGGACGGTAACTAATGAAAAACTGTTTTTT. Its translation: CASSRTVTNEKLFF.

The rearrangement joins TRBV5-1 to TRBJ2-3, with TRBD1 matching 12 bases. Germline CDR1 SGHRS, CDR2 YFSETQ. The J segment lost 3 bases and the V segment lost 1 base, leaving 6 bases of the junction unmatched. The CDR3 loop spans 17 amino acids. The CDR3 region has the DNA TGCGCCAGCAGCTTGATGGGACAGGGGGCCGGGACAGATACGCAGTATTTT. This codes for CASSLMGQGAGTDTQYF.

CDR3 sequence reads: CASFYEQYF. CDR3 nucleotides: TGCGCCAGCTTTTACGAGCAGTACTTC. V and J are TRBV5-1 and TRBJ2-7; D not certain. The CDR3 contains 9 residues. V was clipped by 7 bases and J by 4 bases, with 3 bases between them. Germline V gene lookup returns CDR1 SGHRS and CDR2 YFSETQ. Filled out from reference TRBV5-1 and TRBJ2-7, the complete variable domain reads KAGVTQTPRYLIKTRGQQVTLSCSPISGHRSVSWYQQTPGQGLQFLFEYFSETQRNKGNFPGRFSGRQFSNSRSEMNVSTLELGDSALYLCASFYEQYFGPGTRLTVT.